This note documents a single TCR beta chain sequence. The antigen is unknown. This sample includes further DNA sequences coding for the same CDR3. The record originates from a study of shared clonotypes between healthy human individuals. Study-level findings and limits: Relative to clonotypes present in all four donors, those not shared had lower generation probabilities.

All of the donors resided in Nashville, Tennessee, and each was a Caucasian adult. Sequencing used immunoSEQ multiplex PCR; TCRdb keeps in-frame clones, though not all of them. The table shows roughly 2,500,000 clones, with more than 85% occurring only once. V shed 4 bases and J shed 3 bases, with 14 bases lying between them. CDR1 is SGHRS, CDR2 YFSETQ, per germline. This CDR3 has 15 amino acids. This sequence originates from a man aged 18-30 years in good health. Some clones in this sample may be carry-over from other donors' samples. The chain recombines TRBV5-1 with TRBJ1-5; D remains unclear. Sequenced sample: naive CD4+ T cells from PBMCs. Subset noted: CD45RA+ positively selected. DNA of the CDR3: TGCGCCAGCAGCCCGGGTCCGGAAGACAATCAGCCCCAGCATTTT. This sequence encodes CASSPGPEDNQPQHF. Full variable domain (missing parts from reference TRBV5-1 and TRBJ1-5): KAGVTQTPRYLIKTRGQQVTLSCSPISGHRSVSWYQQTPGQGLQFLFEYFSETQRNKGNFPGRFSGRQFSNSRSEMNVSTLELGDSALYLCASSPGPEDNQPQHFGDGTRLSIL.